The clone carrying this T cell receptor beta chain has only one observation. This sample was taken from a study of blood T cell repertoires in COVID-19. As for the study in general: There were acute and convalescent COVID-19 samples, and they came from the United States, Italy and Spain. T cells, B-cell-depleted T cells, or PBMCs provided the cDNA or gDNA that served as material.

Authors' analysis steps: Scientists estimated how many nucleated cells there were by amplifying reference gene primers. The assay was immunoSEQ multiplex PCR, and TCRdb's table has in-frame clones only and misses some. The DNA gave D and trimming, while V, J and clone size come from that table. The sample holds 150,000 to 200,000 clones, about 88% seen once. Trimming at V came to 4 bases and at J to 4 bases, leaving 4 bases not matched to a gene. The CDR3 spans 15 residues. Germline V gene data show CDR1 as MNHEY and CDR2 as SVGAGI. J is TRBJ1-5 and V is TRBV6-5, with 10 bases identical to TRBD1. Sequencing was done on a sample of peripheral blood. The sequence derives from a man in his sixties with active or convalescent COVID-19. CDR3 sequence (DNA): TGTGCCAGCAGTTTGACAGGGGGCCGAAATCAGCCCCAGCATTTT. Protein product: CASSLTGGRNQPQHF.